Each of the 19 T cell receptor beta chains below was sequenced from the same sample in a study of T cell clonality in common variable immunodeficiency (dated by TCRdb to about 2015). Library construction relied on the immunoSEQ multiplex PCR assay. The clones in this table, taken by TCRdb from immuneACCESS, are in-frame only. Not every clone is retained; where verified, under half of the shortfall comes from an unresolved V gene, and the cause of the rest is unknown. The data for this sample show approximately 34,000 clones, each detected more than once. Of the sample, about 1% is held by the ten largest clones. Sequencing was carried out using peripheral blood mononuclear cells. All receptors derive from a person between 18 and 70 years old in good health.

This clone appeared a few times. Read sequence stops 3 residues before the CDR3 end, and the germline J gene provides the missing end. The chain joins TRBV19 to TRBJ1-2, with TRBD1 matching over 9 bases. CDR1 is LNHDA and CDR2 is SQIVND in the germline V gene (reference sequence). The CDR3 has 14 amino acids. CDR3 loop: CASRDRGLAGDYTF. CDR3 DNA (partial): TGTGCCAGTAGGGACAGGGGTCTGGCGGGGGAC.

This clone came up many times. The CDR3 region is CASTRGLGQTYQEGYTF. The CDR3 DNA, read in part, is TGTGCCAGCACCCGGGGACTGGGACAGACTTACCAAGAAGGC. The rearrangement links TRBV6-2 or TRBV6-3 to TRBJ1-2, with 7 bases lining up with TRBD1. The CDR3 is cut off 3 residues early in the read; its end comes from the germline J gene. Germline CDR1 and CDR2: MNHEY and SVGEGT. CDR3 size: 17 residues.

This clone has at least ten counts. Read data end 3 residues before the CDR3 end; the end is taken from the germline J gene. The V and J genes are TRBV20-1 and TRBJ1-1; TRBD1 matches at 9 bases. CDR1 is DFQATT and CDR2 is SNEGSKA in the germline V gene (reference sequence). The length of the CDR3 is 13 residues. The part of the CDR3 DNA that was read is TGCAGTGCTACCCCGGCGGTGGACAGGGGT. This codes for CSATPAVDRG. The complete CDR3 protein is CSATPAVDRGAFF.

This clone was detected many times. The read comes to an end 3 residues before the CDR3 does, leaving the germline J gene to fill in the end. The rearrangement joins TRBV2 to TRBJ1-2; the D is unclear. The V gene lost 6 bases and the J gene lost 4 bases, with 9 bases spanning the gap. This CDR3 has 12 amino acids. From germline, CDR1 is SNHLY and CDR2 FYNNEI. The CDR3 sequence is CASRTSLYGYTF. Partial CDR3 DNA: TGTGCCAGCAGGACTTCCCTCTATGGC.

This clone was picked up many times. The CDR3 end lies 3 residues beyond the end of the read and is filled in from the germline J gene. The J gene is TRBJ2-5, the V gene TRBV5-4, with TRBD2 matching 8 bases. CDR3 size: 15 residues. V gave up 1 base and J gave up 7 bases; unmatched junction bases: 9. The germline V gene has CDR1 SGHNT and CDR2 YYREEE (reference sequence). CDR3 sequence: CASSLWRGDGGTQYF. Incomplete CDR3 DNA: TGTGCCAGCAGCTTGTGGCGGGGGGATGGCGGGACC.

This clone was detected ten times or more. The sequenced fragment ends 3 residues before the CDR3 boundary, so the rest is inferred from the germline J gene. The chain employs TRBV30 and TRBJ2-7, with 7 bases fitting TRBD1. V dropped 3 bases and J dropped 2; count of bases not matched to a gene: 7. The CDR3 runs 14 residues. Germline CDR1 reads GTSNPN; CDR2 reads SVGIG (reference sequence). The part of the CDR3 DNA that was read is TGTGCCTGGAGGACCGGGACAGTAACCTACGAG. This translates into CAWRTGTVTYE. The complete CDR3 reads CAWRTGTVTYEQYF.

This clone came up many times. The read is 3 residues too short to cover the CDR3 end, so that end is filled in from the germline J gene. The rearrangement joins TRBV10-2 to TRBJ2-7; weak D call: TRBD1 (6 bases). The CDR3 totals 14 residues. V was cut by 6 bases and J by 3 bases, with 15 bases left in between. Germline V gives CDR1 WSHSY, CDR2 SAAADI. The CDR3 protein is CASRPRGSLYEQYF. The DNA read from the CDR3 is TGCGCCAGCAGGCCCAGGGGATCCCTCTACGAG.

This clone was counted at least ten times. The sequenced fragment ends 3 residues before the CDR3 boundary, so the rest is inferred from the germline J gene. The rearrangement joins TRBV6-2 or TRBV6-3 to TRBJ2-1; perhaps TRBD2 as D (5 bases). This CDR3 is built from 15 residues. The germline gives CDR1 MNHEY, CDR2 SVGEGT. Trimming removed 6 bases at V and 8 bases at J, with 20 bases between. The CDR3 sequence is CASSHLRALDDEQFF. Incomplete CDR3 DNA: TGTGCCAGCAGCCATTTGAGGGCTCTCGATGATGAG.

This clone was counted many times. The read stops 3 residues short of the end of the CDR3; the missing end is completed from the germline J gene. The chain employs TRBV20-1 and TRBJ1-4; D gene uncertain. Germline V gene lookup returns CDR1 DFQATT and CDR2 SNEGSKA (reference sequence). The ends were cut back, 2 bases at V and 5 bases at J, with 15 bases in the middle. This CDR3 contains 15 residues. The sequenced CDR3 bases are TGCAGTGCTAGATCTCCGGTAGCGACGAATGAAAAA. It yields the protein CSARSPVATNEK. The entire CDR3 protein is CSARSPVATNEKLFF.

In this sample, this clone turned up many times. The read ends 3 residues shy of where the CDR3 ends; the end is completed using the germline J gene. The chain is built from TRBV18 and TRBJ2-2; 12 bases fit TRBD2. The CDR3 consists of 15 residues. CDR1 is KGHSH, CDR2 LQKENI, per germline. With 4 bases clipped from V and 7 bases from J, the junction kept 4 bases outside the gene matches. Incomplete CDR3 DNA: TGTGCCAGCTCACGGACTAGCGGGACAAGCGGGGAG. Protein sequence: CASSRTSGTSGE. The whole CDR3 protein is CASSRTSGTSGELFF.

Ten or more counts support this clone. With the read ending 3 residues before the CDR3 end, the germline J gene is used to fill in that end. The chain joins TRBV5-5 to TRBJ1-1; D uncertain. CDR1 SGHKS and CDR2 YYEKEE come from the germline V gene (reference sequence). V lost 6 bases and J 0 bases, leaving 15 bases between the germline ends. The CDR3 consists of 15 residues. The CDR3 bases that were read are TGTGCCAGCACCCTTCGTCCAGTCATGAACACTGAA. Protein sequence: CASTLRPVMNTE. The entire CDR3 protein is CASTLRPVMNTEAFF.

This clone was found many times. The read ends 3 residues shy of where the CDR3 ends; the end is completed using the germline J gene. This chain connects TRBV27 to TRBJ2-7; TRBD2 might be the D (6 bases). V dropped 3 bases and J dropped 0 bases, with 15 bases sitting between them. Germline V gives CDR1 MNHEY, CDR2 SMNVEV (reference sequence). CDR3 length equals 16 residues. The CDR3 reads CASSFDRGKSSYEQYF. Incomplete CDR3 DNA: TGTGCCAGCAGTTTTGATCGGGGGAAGAGCTCCTACGAG.

This clone appeared many times. The read gets to within 3 residues of the CDR3 end, and the germline J gene fills in the rest. This chain links TRBV19 with TRBJ2-7, with TRBD1 as a possible D gene (6 bases). The CDR3 runs to 13 residues. V dropped 5 bases and J dropped 4 bases, with 12 bases sitting between them. The germline CDR1 and CDR2 sequences are LNHDA and SQIVND (reference sequence). CDR3 region: CASSLQGRYEQYF. CDR3 bases read: TGTGCCAGTAGTCTACAGGGTAGATACGAG.

This clone was counted ten times or more. The sequenced fragment ends 3 residues before the CDR3 boundary, so the rest is inferred from the germline J gene. The V call is TRBV6-2 or TRBV6-3, the J call TRBJ2-7; 8 bases fit TRBD1. Germline V CDR1 and CDR2: MNHEY, SVGEGT. V lost 2 bases to trimming and J lost 2 bases; unmatched junction nucleotides: 2. This CDR3 has 14 residues. CDR3: CASSYTGGTYEQYF. The CDR3 bases that were read are TGTGCCAGCAGTTACACAGGGGGTACCTACGAG.

This clone was seen ten or more times. The sequence runs out 3 residues before the end of the CDR3; the remainder is reconstructed from the germline J gene. The chain joins TRBV5-1 to TRBJ2-3; a weak D match, TRBD2 (5 bases). V dropped 8 bases and J dropped 3 bases, with 16 bases sitting between them. The CDR3 is made up of 14 amino acids. Germline V lookup: CDR1 SGHRS, CDR2 YFSETQ. The CDR3 loop reads CASRDVSGTDTQYF. Partial CDR3 DNA: TGCGCCAGTCGGGATGTGAGCGGAACAGATACG.

This clone has a count of ten or more. With the read ending 3 residues before the CDR3 end, the germline J gene is used to fill in that end. The gene calls are TRBV27 and TRBJ1-1; the D is unclear. CDR1 and CDR2 from the germline V gene are MNHEY and SMNVEV (reference sequence). Trimming removed 1 base from V and 4 bases from J, with 13 bases in between. The length of the CDR3 is 15 residues. The DNA read from the CDR3 is TGTGCCAGCAGTTTATTCCGGGGATGGAGCACTGAA. This encodes CASSLFRGWSTE. The entire CDR3 protein is CASSLFRGWSTEAFF.

Ten or more counts support this clone. The CDR3 is cut off 3 residues early in the read; its end comes from the germline J gene. The chain recombines TRBV20-1 with TRBJ2-7; TRBD2 matches at 14 bases. There are 18 residues in the CDR3. The germline V gene has CDR1 DFQATT and CDR2 SNEGSKA (reference sequence). V was clipped by 3 bases and J by 2 bases; unmatched bases: 12. The CDR3 here is CSARDFGTSGSRTYEQYF. The sequenced CDR3 bases are TGCAGTGCTAGGGACTTCGGGACTAGCGGGAGTCGCACCTACGAG.

This clone came up many times. This CDR3 reads CSAAPGGGYTF. CDR3 DNA (partial): TGCAGTGCTGCCCCAGGTGGTGGC. The rearrangement links TRBV20-1 to TRBJ1-2; D remains ambiguous. The DNA ends 3 residues before the CDR3 does, and the rest of the CDR3 is filled in from the germline J gene. The CDR3 runs to 11 residues. V was cut by 5 bases and J by 7 bases, with 11 bases left in between. Germline V gene data show CDR1 as DFQATT and CDR2 as SNEGSKA (reference sequence).

This clone was observed many times. Sequencing ends 3 residues short of the CDR3 end; the germline J gene provides the rest. This chain links TRBV5-4 with TRBJ1-3; D is undetermined. V was trimmed by 0 bases and J by 2 bases, leaving 3 bases between them. CDR1 and CDR2 from the germline V gene are SGHNT and YYREEE (reference sequence). This CDR3 is 13 amino acids long. Incomplete CDR3 DNA: TGTGCCAGCAGCTTGGGTACTGGAAACACC. Translated, it gives CASSLGTGNT. The CDR3 as a whole reads CASSLGTGNTIYF.